The clone carrying this TCR beta chain was picked up one time. The data were taken from a study of technical replicates of blood from a handful of donors. The method was immunoSEQ multiplex PCR; TCRdb's version includes in-frame clones alone and lacks a portion of them. The sample carries fewer than 75,000 clones, roughly 93% recorded once. Germline V lookup: CDR1 MDHEN, CDR2 SYDVKM. The CDR3 covers 15 residues. The ends lost 4 bases at V and 1 base at J; junction bases unmatched: 3. This TCR derives from a human donor in good health. This chain uses TRBV28 with TRBJ2-7, with 11 bases matching TRBD2. Sequencing was performed on T cells isolated from PBMCs. The CDR3 nucleotides are TGTGCCAGCAGTTCCTTAGCGGGAGGGTCCTACGAGCAGTACTTC. It codes for CASSSLAGGSYEQYF. Full variable domain (rest looked up from reference TRBV28 and TRBJ2-7): DVKVTQSSRYLVKRTGEKVFLECVQDMDHENMFWYRQDPGLGLRLIYFSYDVKMKEKGDIPEGYSVSREKKERFSLILESASTNQTSMYLCASSSLAGGSYEQYFGPGTRLTVT.